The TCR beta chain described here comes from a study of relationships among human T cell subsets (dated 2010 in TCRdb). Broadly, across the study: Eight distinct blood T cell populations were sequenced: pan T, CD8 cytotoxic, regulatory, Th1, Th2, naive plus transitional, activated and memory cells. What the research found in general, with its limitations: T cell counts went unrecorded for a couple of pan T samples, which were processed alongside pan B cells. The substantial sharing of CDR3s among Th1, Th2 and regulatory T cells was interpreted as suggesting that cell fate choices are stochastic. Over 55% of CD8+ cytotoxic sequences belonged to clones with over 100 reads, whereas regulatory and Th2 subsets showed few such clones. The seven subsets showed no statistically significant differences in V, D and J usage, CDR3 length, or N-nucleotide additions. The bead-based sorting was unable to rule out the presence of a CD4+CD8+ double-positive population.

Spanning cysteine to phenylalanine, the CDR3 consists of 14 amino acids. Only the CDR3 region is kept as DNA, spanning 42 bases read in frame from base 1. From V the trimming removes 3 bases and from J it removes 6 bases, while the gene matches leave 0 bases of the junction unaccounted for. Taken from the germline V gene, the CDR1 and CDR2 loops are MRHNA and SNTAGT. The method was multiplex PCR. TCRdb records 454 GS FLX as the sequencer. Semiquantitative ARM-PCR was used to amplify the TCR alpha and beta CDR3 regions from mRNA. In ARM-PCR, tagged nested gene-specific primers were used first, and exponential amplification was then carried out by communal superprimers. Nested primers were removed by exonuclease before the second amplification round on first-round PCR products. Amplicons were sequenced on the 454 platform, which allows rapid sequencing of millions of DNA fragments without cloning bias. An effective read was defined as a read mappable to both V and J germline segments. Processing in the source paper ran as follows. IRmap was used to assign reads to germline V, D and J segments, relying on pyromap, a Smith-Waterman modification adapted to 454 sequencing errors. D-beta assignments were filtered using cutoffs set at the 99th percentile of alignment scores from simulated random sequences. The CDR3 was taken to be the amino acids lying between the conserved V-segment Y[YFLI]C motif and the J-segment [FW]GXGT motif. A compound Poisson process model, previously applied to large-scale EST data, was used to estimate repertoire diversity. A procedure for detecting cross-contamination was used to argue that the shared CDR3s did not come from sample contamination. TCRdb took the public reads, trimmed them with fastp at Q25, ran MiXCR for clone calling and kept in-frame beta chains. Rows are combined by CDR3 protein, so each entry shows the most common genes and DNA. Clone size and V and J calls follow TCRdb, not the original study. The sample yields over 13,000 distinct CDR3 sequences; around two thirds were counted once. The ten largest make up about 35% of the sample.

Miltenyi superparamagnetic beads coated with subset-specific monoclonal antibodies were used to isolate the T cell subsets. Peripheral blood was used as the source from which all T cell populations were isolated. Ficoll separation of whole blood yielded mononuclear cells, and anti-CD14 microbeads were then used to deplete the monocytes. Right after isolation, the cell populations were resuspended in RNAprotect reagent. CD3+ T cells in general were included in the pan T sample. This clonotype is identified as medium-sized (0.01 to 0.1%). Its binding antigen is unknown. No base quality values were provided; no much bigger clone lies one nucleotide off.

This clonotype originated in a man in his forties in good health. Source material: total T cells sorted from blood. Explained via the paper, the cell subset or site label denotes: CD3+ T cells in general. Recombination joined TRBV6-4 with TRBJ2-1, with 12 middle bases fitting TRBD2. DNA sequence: TGTGCCAGCAGTGAGACTAGCGGGAGCAATGAGCAGTTCTTC. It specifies CASSETSGSNEQFF.